These 7 T cell receptor delta chains came from one sample sequenced in a study of gamma-delta chains in newborns, infants, children. TCRdb called clones from the reads again using CATT. The table includes around 5,000 delta-chain clones, over 0.4% detected once. Sequenced material: blood. The receptors originated from a child who was a newborn, infant or young child, either healthy, febrile or measles-vaccinated (not recorded which).

In its sample, this clone is medium-sized. Given a far larger clone just one base away, this is likely a sequencing read error. In DNA, the CDR3 is TGTGCCTGTGGCTGGGGGAGCTCCTGGGACACCCGACAGATGTTTTTC. This translates into CACGWGSSWDTRQMFF. This chain links TRDV2 with TRDJ3, with 8 bases lining up with TRDD3. This CDR3 has 16 amino acids. The V gene's germline CDR1 is GEAIGNYY and CDR2 EKD. V trimming: 5 bases; J trimming: 0 bases; junction bases outside the gene matches: 2.

A word on this clone: A far larger clone is off by one base, so a read error is likely. The same CDR3 is also encoded by other DNA sequences in this sample. This rearrangement joins TRDV2 to TRDJ1; 10 positions agree with TRDD3. This CDR3 has 15 amino acids. The V gene end was trimmed by 0 bases and the J gene end by 5 bases; junction bases not matched to a gene: 5. Looked up from germline, CDR1 is GEAIGNYY and CDR2 is EKD. CDR3 sequence (DNA): TGTGCCTGTGACACCGGTTTGGGGGATACAGATAAACTCATCTTT. Encoded protein: CACDTGLGDTDKLIF.

This clone came up a few times. TCRdb's entry gives the protein of a much larger clone, which mismatches this DNA's translation at residue 6, likely from a read error; the protein reported here is translated from the DNA. The CDR3, as DNA: TGTGCCTGTGACACCGTGGGGGATACAGCACAACTCTTCTTT. As protein: CACDTVGDTAQLFF. The chain uses TRDV2 and TRDJ2; 8 bases are shared with TRDD3. The CDR3 runs 14 residues. Unmatched junction bases numbered 1, after V lost 0 bases and J lost 5 bases. CDR1 and CDR2 (germline): GEAIGNYY, EKD.

In its sample, this clone ranks as medium-sized. Distinct nucleotide sequences in the sample also encode this CDR3. The chain couples TRDV2 to TRDJ2, with TRDD3 matching over 12 bases. CDR3 length: 15 amino acids. V dropped 3 bases and J dropped 8; count of bases not matched to a gene: 6. Germline V lookup: CDR1 GEAIGNYY, CDR2 EKD. The CDR3 protein is CACDLLGDTMAQLFF. CDR3 bases: TGTGCCTGTGACCTACTGGGGGATACTATGGCACAACTCTTCTTT.

Regarding this clone: A read error may be the cause here, since a much bigger clone is one base away. CDR3 nucleotides: TGTGCCTGCGACTCCGCTGGGGGATGCAGGTCCTGGGACACCCGACAGATGTTTTTC. Protein sequence: CACDSAGGCRSWDTRQMFF. The rearrangement links TRDV2 to TRDJ3, with 9 positions matching TRDD3. The V gene's germline CDR1 is GEAIGNYY and CDR2 EKD. J lost 1 base, V lost 7 bases, and 13 bases had no gene match. This CDR3 spans 19 amino acids.

Notes on this clone: A read error is the likely source, as a far larger clone sits one nucleotide away. The sample carries other DNA sequences with the same CDR3. The V call is TRDV2, the J call TRDJ3; possibly TRDD3 for D (5 bases). Germline V lookup: CDR1 GEAIGNYY, CDR2 EKD. The CDR3 extends over 16 amino acids. V lost 1 base to trimming and J lost 3 bases, with 9 bases between them. CDR3 region: CACDTGGYWDTRQMFF. The CDR3 DNA sequence: TGTGCCTGTGACACTGGAGGATACTGGGACACCCGACAGATGTTTTTC.

On this clone itself: TCRdb's protein, taken from a much larger clone, differs from this DNA's translation at residue 6, likely owing to a read error; the protein displayed comes from the DNA. V gene TRDV2 combines with J gene TRDJ3; TRDD3 aligns across 7 bases. The J segment lost 2 bases and the V segment lost 3 bases, leaving 9 bases of the junction unmatched. CDR1 and CDR2 (germline): GEAIGNYY, EKD. The CDR3 has 18 amino acids. The CDR3 loop reads CACDVPGDLTWDTRQMFF. CDR3 DNA sequence: TGTGCCTGTGACGTACCGGGGGATTTAACCTGGGACACCCGACAGATGTTTTTC.